What follows are 19 T cell receptor beta chains derived from one specimen sequenced in a study of response to subunit inactivated influenza vaccine. In TCRdb, the RT-PCR reads were re-called with MiXCR into one record per CDR3 protein. The sample includes about 530,000 distinct CDR3 sequences, roughly 13% seen only once; the top ten take around 13%. The sample in question was PBMCs from blood, obtained 45 days after vaccination. These receptors originate from a man between 45 and 60 years old who received an inactivated influenza vaccine.

This clonotype was found a few times. The rearrangement links TRBV6-2 or TRBV6-3 to TRBJ2-7; weak D call: TRBD1 (5 bases). The CDR3 length is 16 residues. Germline CDR1 MNHEY, CDR2 SVGEGT. Trimming removed 5 bases at V and 2 bases at J, with 19 bases between. CDR3 amino acids: CASSMGQESAPYEQYF. CDR3 nucleotide sequence: TGTGCCAGCAGTATGGGGCAGGAGTCGGCGCCCTACGAGCAGTACTTC.

This clonotype was seen at least ten times. V usage is TRBV5-5 and J usage is TRBJ2-7; D gene unclear. Germline V gene lookup returns CDR1 SGHKS and CDR2 YYEKEE (reference sequence). Trimming removed 4 bases from V and 2 bases from J, with 13 bases in between. The CDR3 loop spans 14 amino acids. The CDR3 here is CASSQPSLAYEQYF. CDR3 DNA: TGTGCCAGCAGCCAACCTTCGCTAGCCTACGAGCAGTACTTC. The full variable domain, its missing parts supplied by reference TRBV5-5 and TRBJ2-7, is DAGVTQSPTHLIKTRGQQVTLRCSPISGHKSVSWYQQVLGQGPQFIFQYYEKEERGRGNFPDRFSARQFPNYSSELNVNALLLGDSALYLCASSQPSLAYEQYFGPGTRLTVT.

In this sample, this clonotype turned up many times. The CDR3 loop reads CSVGNLQGSEAFF. The CDR3 DNA reads as TGCAGCGTTGGAAACCTCCAGGGCTCTGAAGCTTTCTTT. The rearrangement uses TRBV29-1 and TRBJ1-1; D is perhaps TRBD1 (5 bases). V was trimmed by 4 bases and J by 6 bases, leaving 15 bases between them. Germline CDR1 reads SQVTM; CDR2 reads ANQGSEA. The CDR3 has 13 amino acids.

The CDR3 spells CASSQDRWATGELFF. DNA of the CDR3: TGCGCCAGCAGCCAAGACAGGTGGGCCACCGGGGAGCTGTTTTTT. This chain joins TRBV4-3 and TRBJ2-2; D is ambiguous. Trimming took 0 bases from V and 4 from J, leaving 9 bases between them. The CDR3 is made up of 15 amino acids. From germline, CDR1 is LGHNA and CDR2 YSLEER.

This clonotype has at least ten counts. V and J are TRBV20-1 and TRBJ2-7; weak D call: TRBD2 (5 bases). Germline CDR1 reads DFQATT; CDR2 reads SNEGSKA (reference sequence). Trimming left V 0 bases short and J 3 bases short, with 15 bases between. CDR3 length equals 15 residues. The DNA for the CDR3 is TGCAGTGCTAGAGATGGTAACCCGGGGAACTACGAGCAGTACTTC. It yields the protein CSARDGNPGNYEQYF.

The sample holds many counts of this clonotype. CDR3 in DNA: TGTGCCAGCAGCTTAGGGACAGTTGGAAACACCATATATTTT. Translated: CASSLGTVGNTIYF. The chain couples TRBV7-9 to TRBJ1-3, with a weak D call TRBD1 (6 bases). CDR3 size: 14 residues. CDR1 is SEHNR and CDR2 is FQNEAQ in the germline V gene (reference sequence). The ends were cut back, 1 base at V and 3 bases at J, with 7 bases in the middle.

J is TRBJ2-7 and V is TRBV5-6; TRBD2 is a possible D gene (6 bases). Germline V CDR1 and CDR2: SGHDT, YYEEEE. With 0 bases removed from V and 4 bases from J, the gap between germline ends came to 11 bases. The CDR3 loop spans 14 amino acids. For the CDR3, the DNA is TGTGCCAGCAGCTTGGACGCGGGGAATTACGAGCAGTACTTC. It translates to CASSLDAGNYEQYF.

The chain carries TRBV5-1 and TRBJ1-1; D call uncertain. This CDR3 contains 13 residues. The V gene's germline CDR1 is SGHRS and CDR2 YFSETQ. V lost 4 bases, J lost 5 bases, and 12 bases lay in between. CDR3 coding DNA: TGCGCCAGCAGCCCGAGTGGGAGGACTGAAGCTTTCTTT. Translated: CASSPSGRTEAFF.

This clonotype has more than one count but fewer than ten. The chain links TRBV27 to TRBJ2-5, with no clear D. The CDR3 length is 13 residues. Germline CDR1 is MNHEY and CDR2 is SMNVEV (reference sequence). Trimming took 5 bases from V and 5 from J, leaving 12 bases between them. In DNA form, the CDR3 reads TGTGCCAGCAGTCGTACCTTCGGGGAGACCCAGTACTTC. Protein product: CASSRTFGETQYF.

This clonotype showed up just once. A much more abundant neighbour one base away suggests this may be a read error. The chain combines TRBV12-3 or TRBV12-4 with TRBJ2-2; tentatively, D is TRBD2 (5 bases). The CDR3 has 18 residues. This CDR3 reads CACSLWLRSGPNTGELFF. In DNA form, the CDR3 reads TGTGCCTGCAGTTTATGGCTTAGGAGCGGACCGAACACCGGGGAGCTGTTTTTT.

The chain joins TRBV20-1 to TRBJ2-7; D possibly corresponds to TRBD2 (5 bases). The CDR3 loop spans 12 amino acids. Per germline, CDR1 DFQATT and CDR2 SNEGSKA (reference sequence). Trimming removed 5 bases from V and 2 bases from J, with 10 bases in between. CDR3 protein: CSAWAGTYEQYF. The CDR3 bases are TGCAGTGCTTGGGCGGGCACCTACGAGCAGTACTTC.

This clonotype was detected ten times or more. This chain joins TRBV5-6 and TRBJ1-1; D not certain. CDR1 and CDR2 from the germline V gene are SGHDT and YYEEEE. V was pared by 0 bases and J by 2 bases, with 8 bases between. The CDR3 loop spans 14 amino acids. The CDR3 DNA reads TGTGCCAGCAGCTTGGGACTAACTAACACTGAAGCTTTCTTT. Its protein is CASSLGLTNTEAFF.

In this sample, this clonotype turned up a few times. This rearrangement joins TRBV4-3 to TRBJ2-1, with D maybe TRBD1 (6 bases). Between the trimmed V and J ends, which lost 0 bases and 2 bases, there was a span of 14 bases. CDR3 size: 17 residues. The germline gives CDR1 LGHNA, CDR2 YSLEER. The CDR3 spells CASSQEARRGTYNEQFF. In nucleotides, the CDR3 is TGCGCCAGCAGCCAAGAGGCTCGCAGGGGAACCTACAATGAGCAGTTCTTC.

This clonotype occurred a few times. J is TRBJ1-2 and V is TRBV5-1, with D maybe TRBD1 (5 bases). Germline lookup yields CDR1 SGHRS and CDR2 YFSETQ. The CDR3 extends over 14 amino acids. V lost 3 bases and J lost 1, with 10 bases in between. DNA of the CDR3: TGCGCCAGCAGCTCCCATGGGGGTAACTATGGCTACACCTTC. It yields the protein CASSSHGGNYGYTF.

This clonotype was found a few times. V usage is TRBV7-7 and J usage is TRBJ2-5; D gene uncertain. The germline gives CDR1 SSHAT, CDR2 FNYEAQ (reference sequence). This CDR3 has 14 amino acids. The V and J ends lost 3 bases and 5 bases respectively, with 13 bases between them. The CDR3 here is CASSLSGRRETQYF. The CDR3 nucleotides read TGTGCCAGCAGCTTGTCCGGACGCAGGGAGACCCAGTACTTC.

There are many counts of this clonotype. The chain has TRBV12-3 or TRBV12-4 and TRBJ2-7; no firm D call. CDR3 length: 14 amino acids. V was pared by 3 bases and J by 3 bases, with 12 bases between. The CDR3 protein is CASSFSTEIYEQYF. In DNA form, the CDR3 reads TGTGCCAGCAGTTTTTCCACGGAAATCTACGAGCAGTACTTC.

This clonotype was seen a few times. The rearrangement joins TRBV20-1 to TRBJ2-1; 7 nucleotides agree with TRBD2. CDR3 size: 15 residues. V trimming: 3 bases; J trimming: 5 bases; junction bases outside the gene matches: 10. Germline V gives CDR1 DFQATT, CDR2 SNEGSKA (reference sequence). The CDR3 DNA is TGCAGTGCTAGTTCTTCGGGGAGGGCCCACAATGAGCAGTTCTTC. This encodes CSASSSGRAHNEQFF.

This clonotype turned up a few times. The rearrangement joins TRBV4-3 to TRBJ2-1; D remains unclear. The length of the CDR3 is 16 residues. V was trimmed by 0 bases and J by 1 base, leaving 10 bases between them. CDR1 is LGHNA and CDR2 is YSLEER in the germline V gene. CDR3 nucleotide sequence: TGCGCCAGCAGCCAAGATATCAGGCGTTCCTACAATGAGCAGTTCTTC. Amino acid sequence: CASSQDIRRSYNEQFF.

In its sample, this clonotype was seen many times. For the CDR3, the DNA is TGTGCCAGCAGCCCTACGACAGGGTTGCATGAGCAGTTCTTC. It yields the protein CASSPTTGLHEQFF. This rearrangement joins TRBV11-1 to TRBJ2-1, with TRBD1 identical over 7 bases. Germline V gene lookup returns CDR1 SGHAT and CDR2 FQDESV (reference sequence). V lost 5 bases and J lost 8; bases outside the gene matches: 9. This CDR3 spans 14 amino acids.